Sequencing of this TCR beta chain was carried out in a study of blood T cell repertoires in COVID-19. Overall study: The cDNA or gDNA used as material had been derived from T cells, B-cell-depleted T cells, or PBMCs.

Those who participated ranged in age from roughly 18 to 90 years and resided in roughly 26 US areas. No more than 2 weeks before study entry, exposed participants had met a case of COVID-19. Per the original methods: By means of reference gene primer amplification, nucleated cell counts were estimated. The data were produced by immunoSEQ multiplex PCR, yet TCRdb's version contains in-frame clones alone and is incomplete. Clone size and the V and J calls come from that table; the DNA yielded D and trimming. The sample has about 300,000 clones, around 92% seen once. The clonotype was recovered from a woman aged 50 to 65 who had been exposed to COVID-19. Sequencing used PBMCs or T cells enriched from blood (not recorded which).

CDR3 amino acids: CAWRDSLNTIYF. The CDR3 DNA follows: TGTGCCTGGAGGGACAGCTTAAACACCATATATTTT. The chain joins TRBV30 to TRBJ1-3; D may be TRBD1 (6 bases). Germline CDR1 is GTSNPN and CDR2 is SVGIG (reference sequence). The CDR3 is 12 amino acids. The V gene lost 3 bases and the J gene lost 6 bases, with 9 bases spanning the gap.